Listed here are 23 T cell receptor beta chains from one sample, sequenced in a study of Graves' ophthalmopathy and Graves' hyperthyroidism. Transcripts of RNA were the source for amplifying TCR beta CDR3 regions. Second-round multiplex PCR followed a first-round RT-PCR using HTBI primers. TCRdb re-called the multiplex PCR reads through MiXCR, storing one row per CDR3 protein. In the table there are under 800,000 distinct CDR3 sequences, about 20% of which are singletons. The sample consisted of peripheral blood. These TCRs come from a woman aged 18 to 35 with stable Graves' hyperthyroidism. Some clones in this sample may be carry-over from other donors' samples.

This clonotype was detected many times. This chain links TRBV29-1 with TRBJ1-3; D gene ambiguous. V was pared by 2 bases and J by 3 bases, with 8 bases between. CDR1 and CDR2 from the germline V gene are SQVTM and ANQGSEA. The CDR3 runs 13 residues. The CDR3 DNA sequence: TGCAGCGTTGAATTTACAGATGGAAACACCATATATTTT. Encoded protein: CSVEFTDGNTIYF.

Ten or more counts support this clonotype. The J gene is TRBJ2-5, the V gene TRBV11-1; no firm D call. Germline CDR1 SGHAT, CDR2 FQDESV (reference sequence). Trimming stripped 1 base from V and 5 bases from J, with 11 bases between. This CDR3 is built from 14 residues. Here the CDR3 DNA reads TGTGCCAGCAGCTTAGTCGGGTTCGGGGAGACCCAGTACTTC. Amino acid sequence: CASSLVGFGETQYF. The complete variable domain, with remaining parts taken from reference TRBV11-1 and TRBJ2-5, reads EAEVAQSPRYKITEKSQAVAFWCDPISGHATLYWYRQILGQGPELLVQFQDESVVDDSQLPKDRFSAERLKGVDSTLKIQPAELGDSAMYLCASSLVGFGETQYFGPGTRLLVL.

This chain joins TRBV4-1 and TRBJ2-2; D uncertain. Germline V gives CDR1 MGHRA, CDR2 YSYEKL. The CDR3 spans 13 residues. V was cut by 3 bases and J by 3 bases, with 5 bases left in between. This chain's CDR3 is CASSHGYTGELFF. The CDR3 DNA reads as TGCGCCAGCAGCCATGGCTACACCGGGGAGCTGTTTTTT.

This clonotype was observed many times. The rearrangement uses TRBV5-1 and TRBJ1-2, with 7 bases identical to TRBD1. CDR1 and CDR2 (germline): SGHRS, YFSETQ. Trimming cost V 0 bases and J 5 bases; bases outside gene matches: 7. The CDR3 is 15 amino acids. CDR3 residues: CASSLGDRILYGYTF. The CDR3 region has the DNA TGCGCCAGCAGCTTGGGGGACAGAATACTTTATGGCTACACCTTC.

This clonotype was seen ten or more times. The chain couples TRBV6-1 to TRBJ1-6; TRBD1 is a possible D gene (5 bases). Per the germline V gene, CDR1 is MNHNS and CDR2 is SASEGT. Trimming took off 2 bases at V and 5 bases at J, with 19 bases between the two ends. The CDR3 runs to 18 residues. The CDR3 bases are TGTGCCAGCAGTGAACGGACACCCCTAGGAACCGATAATTCACCCCTCCACTTT. This translates into CASSERTPLGTDNSPLHF.

This clonotype came up many times. The chain joins TRBV11-2 to TRBJ1-2, with D perhaps matching TRBD1 (6 bases). CDR1 SGHAT and CDR2 FQNNGV come from the germline V gene. The CDR3 totals 14 residues. Trimming took off 4 bases at V and 7 bases at J, with 16 bases between the two ends. This CDR3 is CASSSRQESSGYTF. The CDR3 DNA is TGTGCCAGCAGCTCCAGACAGGAATCTTCTGGCTACACCTTC.

The chain joins TRBV11-3 to TRBJ2-5; 10 positions agree with TRBD1. CDR3 length: 16 amino acids. Germline CDR1 reads SGHNT; CDR2 reads YENEEA. Trimming removed 5 bases from V and 2 bases from J; junction bases left unmatched: 8. The CDR3 region is CASSIRRTGGQETQYF. The CDR3 bases are TGTGCCAGCAGCATAAGACGGACAGGGGGACAAGAGACCCAGTACTTC. The whole variable domain, filled in from reference TRBV11-3 and TRBJ2-5, reads EAGVVQSPRYKIIEKKQPVAFWCNPISGHNTLYWYLQNLGQGPELLIRYENEEAVDDSQLPKDRFSAERLKGVDSTLKIQPAELGDSAVYLCASSIRRTGGQETQYFGPGTRLLVL.

This clonotype was detected many times. At one end, the junction sequence differs from germline, possibly due to a read error. The chain combines TRBV27 with TRBJ2-7, with D unresolved. Germline V gene data show CDR1 as MNHEY and CDR2 as SMNVEV (reference sequence). The CDR3 covers 13 residues. The CDR3 spells CASRTGPTYERYF. The DNA of the CDR3 is TGTGCCAGCAGAACCGGGCCGACCTACGAGCGGTACTTC.

The sample holds a few counts of this clonotype. This chain uses TRBV10-3 with TRBJ1-2, with 9 positions matching TRBD1. From germline, CDR1 is ENHRY and CDR2 SYGVKD. The CDR3 runs 13 residues. Unmatched junction bases numbered 6, after V lost 8 bases and J lost 5 bases. DNA of the CDR3: TGTGCCATCCCCGTCGGGACAGGGTATGGCTACACCTTC. Translated: CAIPVGTGYGYTF.

This clonotype was picked up a small number of times. The chain is built from TRBV19 and TRBJ1-5, with D possibly matching TRBD1 (5 bases). V was trimmed by 5 bases and J by 2 bases, leaving 13 bases between them. The CDR3 spans 15 residues. The germline gives CDR1 LNHDA, CDR2 SQIVND (reference sequence). This CDR3 is CASSPQDMGNQPQHF. The CDR3 DNA reads TGTGCCAGTAGTCCCCAGGACATGGGCAATCAGCCCCAGCATTTT.

The CDR3 protein is CASSAGTGRNQPQHF. In nucleotides, the CDR3 is TGTGCCAGCAGCGCTGGGACAGGGCGAAATCAGCCCCAGCATTTT. J is TRBJ1-5 and V is TRBV6-1; 9 positions agree with TRBD1. From germline, CDR1 is MNHNS and CDR2 SASEGT. V lost 6 bases, J lost 4 bases, and 7 bases stayed unmatched. This CDR3 has 15 residues.

This clonotype was observed at least ten times. The chain recombines TRBV29-1 with TRBJ1-1; D gene uncertain. This CDR3 has 11 amino acids. V lost 0 bases to trimming and J lost 6 bases, with 5 bases between them. Germline-derived CDR1 and CDR2 are SQVTM and ANQGSEA. The CDR3 is CSVEEWPEAFF. CDR3 DNA sequence: TGCAGCGTTGAAGAGTGGCCTGAAGCTTTCTTT.

This clonotype was found many times. The gene calls are TRBV12-3 or TRBV12-4 and TRBJ2-7; 8 nucleotides align to TRBD1. J gave up 4 bases and V 5 bases, and 7 bases lay outside the gene matches. This CDR3 comprises 14 residues. The CDR3 bases are TGTGCCAGCAGTCCCGGACAGGGTTTTTACGAGCAGTACTTC. This codes for CASSPGQGFYEQYF.

This clonotype was observed many times. V usage is TRBV6-1 and J usage is TRBJ2-7; 8 bases map to TRBD1. Per germline, CDR1 MNHNS and CDR2 SASEGT. The CDR3 sequence is 15 residues long. J lost 5 bases, V lost 3 bases, and 9 bases had no gene match. The CDR3 region is CASSDIGQGMDEQYF. The DNA for the CDR3 is TGTGCCAGCAGTGACATCGGACAGGGTATGGACGAGCAGTACTTC.

This clonotype was picked up many times. The rearrangement links TRBV2 to TRBJ2-2; 9 bases line up with TRBD1. The CDR3 consists of 16 residues. The germline CDR1 and CDR2 sequences are SNHLY and FYNNEI. The J segment lost 6 bases and the V segment lost 8 bases, leaving 13 bases of the junction unmatched. DNA of the CDR3: TGTGCCAGCTCTACGGTCGGGACAGGGTTATCCGGGGAGCTGTTTTTT. Translation: CASSTVGTGLSGELFF.

The chain uses TRBV28 and TRBJ2-7, with D uncertain. The germline CDR1 and CDR2 sequences are MDHEN and SYDVKM. This CDR3 region has 13 residues. V lost 3 bases to trimming and J lost 5 bases, with 11 bases between them. CDR3 nucleotides: TGTGCCAGCAGTTTTAGGATAGGGAACGAGCAGTACTTC. It translates to CASSFRIGNEQYF.

This clonotype appeared a few times. A much larger clone differs from this one at a single base, so this may be a read error. The chain is built from TRBV12-5 and TRBJ2-5, with D perhaps matching TRBD1 or TRBD2 (5 bases each). CDR3 length: 17 amino acids. Trimming took 6 bases from V and 11 from J, leaving 31 bases between them. Germline CDR1 reads LGHNT; CDR2 reads FRNRAP. The CDR3 sequence: CASGESNTLDGQEGQYF. The CDR3 region has the DNA TGTGCTAGTGGCGAATCTAACACTCTGGACGGCCAAGAGGGGCAGTACTTC.

This clonotype has a count of ten or more. The rearrangement uses TRBV29-1 and TRBJ2-7; TRBD2 matches at 11 bases. This CDR3 comprises 13 residues. The germline V gene has CDR1 SQVTM and CDR2 ANQGSEA. The ends lost 6 bases at V and 5 bases at J; junction bases unmatched: 6. DNA of the CDR3: TGCAGCGTCCGCAGACTAGCGGGGAACGAGCAGTACTTC. Translation: CSVRRLAGNEQYF.

In its sample, this clonotype was seen many times. This sequence joins TRBV6-4 and TRBJ1-2, with D unclear. V was clipped by 6 bases and J by 7 bases, with 15 bases between them. The CDR3 extends over 13 amino acids. CDR1 is MRHNA, CDR2 SNTAGT, per germline. The CDR3 spells CASSTRGEFGYTF. CDR3 coding DNA: TGTGCCAGCAGCACGCGGGGAGAGTTTGGCTACACCTTC.

This chain's CDR3 is CASNLPGDTEAFF. CDR3 in DNA: TGCGCCAGCAACCTCCCGGGGGACACTGAAGCTTTCTTT. The chain has TRBV5-1 and TRBJ1-1; possible D gene TRBD1, 5 bases. Germline V gene lookup returns CDR1 SGHRS and CDR2 YFSETQ. The CDR3 length is 13 residues. Trimming removed 6 bases from V and 3 bases from J, with 12 bases in between.

This clonotype was seen at least ten times. V usage is TRBV28 and J usage is TRBJ1-1; 7 bases fit TRBD1. The V segment lost 6 bases and the J segment 8 bases; nucleotides outside the gene matches: 9. This CDR3 has 13 residues. Germline assignment: CDR1 MDHEN and CDR2 SYDVKM. Here the CDR3 reads CASSVAGGTEAFF. The CDR3 DNA reads TGTGCCAGCAGCGTAGCAGGGGGGACAGAAGCTTTCTTT.

This clonotype was observed a handful of times. The rearrangement uses TRBV20-1 and TRBJ1-1; a weak D match, TRBD1 (6 bases). V lost 1 base and J 5 bases, leaving 14 bases between the germline ends. Germline assignment: CDR1 DFQATT and CDR2 SNEGSKA (reference sequence). The CDR3 runs to 14 residues. In DNA, the CDR3 is TGCAGTGCTAGAGCTGGCGGGGGCGGGACTGAAGCTTTCTTT. This gives the protein CSARAGGGGTEAFF.

This chain joins TRBV20-1 and TRBJ1-2; no reliable D call. The germline CDR1 and CDR2 sequences are DFQATT and SNEGSKA (reference sequence). This CDR3 is 15 amino acids long. The ends were cut back, 0 bases at V and 5 bases at J, with 16 bases in the middle. CDR3 sequence: CSARDSEGIRYGYTF. CDR3 nucleotides: TGCAGTGCTAGAGATAGCGAGGGAATCCGGTATGGCTACACCTTC.